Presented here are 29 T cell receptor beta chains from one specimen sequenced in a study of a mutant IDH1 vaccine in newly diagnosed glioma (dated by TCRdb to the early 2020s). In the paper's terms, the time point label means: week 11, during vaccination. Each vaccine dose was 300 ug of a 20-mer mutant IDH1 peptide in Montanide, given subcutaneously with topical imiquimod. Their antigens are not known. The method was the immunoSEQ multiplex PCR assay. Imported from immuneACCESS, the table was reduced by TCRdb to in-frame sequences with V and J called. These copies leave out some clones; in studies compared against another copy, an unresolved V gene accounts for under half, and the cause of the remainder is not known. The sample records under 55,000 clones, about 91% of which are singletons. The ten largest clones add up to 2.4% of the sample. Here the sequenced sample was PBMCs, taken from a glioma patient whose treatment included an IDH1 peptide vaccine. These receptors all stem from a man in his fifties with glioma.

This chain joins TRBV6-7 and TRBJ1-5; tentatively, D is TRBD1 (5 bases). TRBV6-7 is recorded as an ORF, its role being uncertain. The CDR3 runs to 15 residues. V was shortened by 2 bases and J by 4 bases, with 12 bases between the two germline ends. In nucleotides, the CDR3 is TGTGCCAGCAGTTACCCAACGACAGTGAATCAGCCCCAGCATTTT. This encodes CASSYPTTVNQPQHF.

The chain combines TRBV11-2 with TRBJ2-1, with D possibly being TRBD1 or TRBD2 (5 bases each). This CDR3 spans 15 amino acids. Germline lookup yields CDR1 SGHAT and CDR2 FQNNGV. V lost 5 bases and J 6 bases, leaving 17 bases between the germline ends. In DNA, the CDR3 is TGTGCCAGCAGCAATCCGACACTAGGGACCAATGAGCAGTTCTTC. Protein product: CASSNPTLGTNEQFF.

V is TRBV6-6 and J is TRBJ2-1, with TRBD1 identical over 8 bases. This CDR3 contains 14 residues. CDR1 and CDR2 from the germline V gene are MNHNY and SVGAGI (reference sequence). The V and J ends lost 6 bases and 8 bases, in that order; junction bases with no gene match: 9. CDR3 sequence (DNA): TGTGCCAGCAGATTCCCAGACAGGGGTCATGAGCAGTTCTTC. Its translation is CASRFPDRGHEQFF.

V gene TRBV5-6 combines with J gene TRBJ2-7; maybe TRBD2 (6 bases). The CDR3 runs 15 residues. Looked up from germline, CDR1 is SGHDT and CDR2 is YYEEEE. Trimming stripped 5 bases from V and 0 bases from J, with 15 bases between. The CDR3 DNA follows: TGTGCCAGCAGTTTACGACGGGAGAGCTCCTACGAGCAGTACTTC. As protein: CASSLRRESSYEQYF.

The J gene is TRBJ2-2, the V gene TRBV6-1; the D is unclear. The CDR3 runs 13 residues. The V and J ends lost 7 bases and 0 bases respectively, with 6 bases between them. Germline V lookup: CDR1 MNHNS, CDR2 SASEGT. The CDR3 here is CASTSPNTGELFF. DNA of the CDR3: TGTGCCAGCACGAGCCCGAACACCGGGGAGCTGTTTTTT.

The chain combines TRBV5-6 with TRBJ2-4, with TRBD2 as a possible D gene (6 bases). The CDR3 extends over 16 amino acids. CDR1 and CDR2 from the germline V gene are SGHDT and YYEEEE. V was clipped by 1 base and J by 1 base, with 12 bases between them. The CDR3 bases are TGTGCCAGCAGCTTGTACGGGAGAATTGCCAAAAACATTCAGTACTTC. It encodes CASSLYGRIAKNIQYF.

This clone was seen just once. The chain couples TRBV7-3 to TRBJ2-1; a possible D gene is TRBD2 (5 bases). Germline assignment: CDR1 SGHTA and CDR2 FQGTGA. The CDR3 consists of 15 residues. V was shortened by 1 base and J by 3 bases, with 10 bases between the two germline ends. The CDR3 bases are TGTGCCAGCAGCTTAAAGCCGGGAATCTACAATGAGCAGTTCTTC. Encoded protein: CASSLKPGIYNEQFF.

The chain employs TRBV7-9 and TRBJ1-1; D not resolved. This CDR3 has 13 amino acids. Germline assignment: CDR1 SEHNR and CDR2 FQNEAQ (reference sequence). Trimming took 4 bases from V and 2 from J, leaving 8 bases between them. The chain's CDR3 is CASSSRPNTEAFF. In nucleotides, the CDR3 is TGTGCCAGCAGCTCGCGGCCCAACACTGAAGCTTTCTTT.

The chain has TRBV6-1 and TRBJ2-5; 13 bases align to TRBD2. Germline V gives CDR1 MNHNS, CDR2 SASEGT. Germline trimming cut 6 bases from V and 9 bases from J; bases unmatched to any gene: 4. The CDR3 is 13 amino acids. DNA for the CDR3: TGTGCCAGCAGCGGACTAGCGGGGGCGGCCCAGTACTTC. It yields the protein CASSGLAGAAQYF.

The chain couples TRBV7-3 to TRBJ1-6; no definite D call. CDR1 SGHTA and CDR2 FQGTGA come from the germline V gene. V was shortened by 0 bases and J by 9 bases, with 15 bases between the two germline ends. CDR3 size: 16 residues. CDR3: CASSLTSRTHGSPLHF. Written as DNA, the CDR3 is TGTGCCAGCAGCTTAACCAGTCGGACCCATGGTTCACCCCTCCACTTT.

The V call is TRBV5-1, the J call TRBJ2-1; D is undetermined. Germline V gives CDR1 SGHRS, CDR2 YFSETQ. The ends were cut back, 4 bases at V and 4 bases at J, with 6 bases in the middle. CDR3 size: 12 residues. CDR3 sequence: CASSVNYNEQFF. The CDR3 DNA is TGCGCCAGCAGCGTGAATTACAATGAGCAGTTCTTC.

CDR3 sequence: CASSLRAARDTEAFF. The CDR3 DNA is TGCGCCAGCAGCTTAAGGGCAGCGAGGGACACTGAAGCTTTCTTT. V usage is TRBV5-1 and J usage is TRBJ1-1; no definite D call. Trimming shortened V by 2 bases and J by 3 bases, and 14 bases separated the two germline ends. CDR1 is SGHRS and CDR2 is YFSETQ in the germline V gene. This CDR3 contains 15 residues.

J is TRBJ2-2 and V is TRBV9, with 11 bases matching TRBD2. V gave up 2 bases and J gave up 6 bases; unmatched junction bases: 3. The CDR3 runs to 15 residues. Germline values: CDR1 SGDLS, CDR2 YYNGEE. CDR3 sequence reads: CASSVTSGSSGELFF. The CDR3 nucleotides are TGTGCCAGCAGCGTCACTAGCGGGAGTTCCGGGGAGCTGTTTTTT.

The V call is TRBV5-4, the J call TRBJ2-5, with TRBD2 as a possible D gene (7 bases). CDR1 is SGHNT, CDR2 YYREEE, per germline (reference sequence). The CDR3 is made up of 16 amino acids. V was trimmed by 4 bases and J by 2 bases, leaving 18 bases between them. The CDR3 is CASSRGGGAGQETQYF. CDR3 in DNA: TGTGCCAGCAGCCGAGGAGGGGGGGCAGGACAAGAGACCCAGTACTTC. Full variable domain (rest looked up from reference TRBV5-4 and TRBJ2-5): ETGVTQSPTHLIKTRGQQVTLRCSSQSGHNTVSWYQQALGQGPQFIFQYYREEENGRGNFPPRFSGLQFPNYSSELNVNALELDDSALYLCASSRGGGAGQETQYFGPGTRLLVL.

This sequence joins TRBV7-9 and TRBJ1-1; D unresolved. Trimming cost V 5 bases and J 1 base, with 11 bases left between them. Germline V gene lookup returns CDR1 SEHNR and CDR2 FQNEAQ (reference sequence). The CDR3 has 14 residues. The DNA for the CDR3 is TGTGCCAGCAGCCAGTTGACGGAGAACACTGAAGCTTTCTTT. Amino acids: CASSQLTENTEAFF.

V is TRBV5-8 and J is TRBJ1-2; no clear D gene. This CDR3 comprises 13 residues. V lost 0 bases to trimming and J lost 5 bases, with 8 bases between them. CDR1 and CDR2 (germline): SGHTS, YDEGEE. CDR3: CASSLVRYYGYTF. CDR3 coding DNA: TGTGCCAGCAGCTTGGTACGCTATTATGGCTACACCTTC.

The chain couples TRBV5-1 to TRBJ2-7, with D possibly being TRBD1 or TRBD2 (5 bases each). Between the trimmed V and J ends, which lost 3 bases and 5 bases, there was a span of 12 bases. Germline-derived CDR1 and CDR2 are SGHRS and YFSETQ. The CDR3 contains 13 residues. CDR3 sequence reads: CASSWMRGNEQYF. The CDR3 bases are TGCGCCAGCAGCTGGATGAGGGGAAACGAGCAGTACTTC.

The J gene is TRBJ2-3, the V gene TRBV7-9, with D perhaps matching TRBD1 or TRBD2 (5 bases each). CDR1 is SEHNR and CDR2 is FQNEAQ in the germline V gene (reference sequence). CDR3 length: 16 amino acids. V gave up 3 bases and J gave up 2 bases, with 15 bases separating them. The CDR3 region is CASSFVGDQNTDTQYF. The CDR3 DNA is TGTGCCAGCAGCTTCGTGGGGGACCAAAACACAGATACGCAGTATTTT.

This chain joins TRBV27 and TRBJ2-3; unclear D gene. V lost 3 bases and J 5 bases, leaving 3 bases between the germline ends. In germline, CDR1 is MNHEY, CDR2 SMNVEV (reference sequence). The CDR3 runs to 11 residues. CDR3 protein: CASSFIDTQYF. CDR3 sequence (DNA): TGTGCCAGCAGTTTCATAGATACGCAGTATTTT.

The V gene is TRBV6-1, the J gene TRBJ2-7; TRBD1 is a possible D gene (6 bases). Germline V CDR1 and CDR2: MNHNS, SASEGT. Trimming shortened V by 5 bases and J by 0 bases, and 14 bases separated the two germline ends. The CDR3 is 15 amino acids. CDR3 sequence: CASSTRQVSSYEQYF. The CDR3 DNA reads TGTGCCAGCAGTACACGACAGGTCAGCTCCTACGAGCAGTACTTC.

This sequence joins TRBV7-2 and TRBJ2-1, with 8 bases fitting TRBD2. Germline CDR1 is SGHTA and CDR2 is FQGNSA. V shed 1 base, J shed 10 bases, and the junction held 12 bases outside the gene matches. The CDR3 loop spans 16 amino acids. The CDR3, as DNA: TGTGCCAGCAGCTTAGGGCTTAGCGGGGCCTTCCGGGAGCAGTTCTTC. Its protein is CASSLGLSGAFREQFF.

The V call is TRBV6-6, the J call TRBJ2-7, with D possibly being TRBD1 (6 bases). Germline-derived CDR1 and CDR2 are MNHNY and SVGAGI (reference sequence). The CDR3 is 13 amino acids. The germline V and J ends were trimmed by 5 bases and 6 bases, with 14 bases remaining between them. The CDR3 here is CASSVRDTGEQYF. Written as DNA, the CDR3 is TGTGCCAGCAGTGTCCGGGACACGGGCGAGCAGTACTTC.

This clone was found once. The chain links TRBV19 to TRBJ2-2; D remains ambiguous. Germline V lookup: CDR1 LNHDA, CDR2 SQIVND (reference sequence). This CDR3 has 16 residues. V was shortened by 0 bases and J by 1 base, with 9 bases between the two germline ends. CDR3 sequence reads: CASSIEGSGNTGELFF. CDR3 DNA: TGTGCCAGTAGTATAGAAGGCTCTGGGAACACCGGGGAGCTGTTTTTT.

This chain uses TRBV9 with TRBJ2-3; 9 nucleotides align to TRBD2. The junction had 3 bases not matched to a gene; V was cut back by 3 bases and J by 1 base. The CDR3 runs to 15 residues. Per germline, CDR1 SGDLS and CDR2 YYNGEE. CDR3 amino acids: CASSAWTSGTDTQYF. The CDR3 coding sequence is TGTGCCAGCAGCGCTTGGACTAGCGGCACAGATACGCAGTATTTT.

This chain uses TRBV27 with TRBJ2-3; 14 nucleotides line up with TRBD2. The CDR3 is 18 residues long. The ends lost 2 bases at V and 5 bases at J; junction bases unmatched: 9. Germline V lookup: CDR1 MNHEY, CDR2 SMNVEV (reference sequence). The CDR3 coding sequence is TGTGCCAGCAGTTTAAAAACCCCCGGACTAGCGGGGGGAGATACGCAGTATTTT. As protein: CASSLKTPGLAGGDTQYF.

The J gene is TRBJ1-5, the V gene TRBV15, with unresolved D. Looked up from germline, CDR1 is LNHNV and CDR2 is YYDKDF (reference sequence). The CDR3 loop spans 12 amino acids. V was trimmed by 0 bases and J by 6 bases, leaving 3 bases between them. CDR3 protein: CATSRDIQPQHF. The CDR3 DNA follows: TGTGCCACCAGCAGAGATATTCAGCCCCAGCATTTT.

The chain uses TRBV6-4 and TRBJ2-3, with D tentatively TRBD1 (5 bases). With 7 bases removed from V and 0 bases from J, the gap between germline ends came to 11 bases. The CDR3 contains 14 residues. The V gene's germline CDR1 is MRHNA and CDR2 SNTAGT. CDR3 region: CASTDSHSTDTQYF. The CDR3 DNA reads TGTGCCAGCACAGACAGCCACAGCACAGATACGCAGTATTTT.

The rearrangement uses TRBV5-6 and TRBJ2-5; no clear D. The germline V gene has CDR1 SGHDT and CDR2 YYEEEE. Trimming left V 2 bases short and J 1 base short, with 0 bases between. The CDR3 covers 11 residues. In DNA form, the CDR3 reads TGTGCCAGCAGCTTCCAAGAGACCCAGTACTTC. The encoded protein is CASSFQETQYF.

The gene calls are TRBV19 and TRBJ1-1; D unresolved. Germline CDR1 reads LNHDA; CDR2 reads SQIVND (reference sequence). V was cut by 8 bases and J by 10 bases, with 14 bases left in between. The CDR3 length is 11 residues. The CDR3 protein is CASAKRWGAFF. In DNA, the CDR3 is TGTGCCAGTGCAAAAAGGTGGGGAGCTTTCTTT.